This paragraph reports one T cell receptor (beta chain). Its target is unknown. This record comes from a study of radiation and T cells in renal cell carcinoma. Points from the study as a whole: Top tumor clonotypes rose in blood 2 weeks post-radiation, then contracted.

The time point: baseline pretreatment blood. Treatment: 15 Gy SBRT to primary tumor, nephrectomy 4 weeks later. The CDR3 consists of 19 residues. The germline V gene has CDR1 LGHNA and CDR2 YSLEER. J lost 5 bases, V lost 0 bases, and 12 bases had no gene match. Method: immunoSEQ multiplex PCR; TCRdb's copy keeps in-frame clones and lacks some. This sample yields about 130,000 clones, of which around nine tenths are seen a single time; 12% belongs to the top ten. The sequences come from blood, collected from a patient whose treatment included radiotherapy and nephrectomy. This clonotype was obtained from a woman between 50 and 59 years old with renal cell carcinoma. The chain combines TRBV4-3 with TRBJ2-3; 12 bases align to TRBD2. In DNA, the CDR3 is TGCGCCAGCAGCCAAGAGAGTGGATGGCTAGCGGGGGGGGTAGATACGCAGTATTTT. This translates into CASSQESGWLAGGVDTQYF.